Listed below are T cell receptor beta chains from one sample, sequenced in a study of identical twins. TCRdb itself ran the 5' RACE reads through MiXCR, one entry per CDR3 protein. The repertoire holds 500,000 or so distinct CDR3 sequences, 12% to 15% seen once, with around 0.57% in the top ten. The same sample was also used in a study of yellow fever vaccine responses in identical twins.

Sequenced input: CD4+ T cells sorted from blood. Receptors originate from a woman aged 18-30 years in good health. Each CDR3 is given with its conserved first and last residue. Each record gives: V gene, clone size, J gene, D gene, CDR3 DNA, CDR3 protein. A D gene is named only where the DNA matches it firmly. Expanded clones are given a class, and other clones once, few, many or no size at all.

v_call: TRBV12-3/TRBV12-4
clone_size: -
j_call: TRBJ2-7
d_call: -
cdr3_nt: TGTGCCAGCAGTTTTGACTCGACCTACGAGCAGTACTTC
cdr3_aa: CASSFDSTYEQYF

v_call: TRBV12-3/TRBV12-4
clone_size: -
j_call: TRBJ2-3
d_call: -
cdr3_nt: TGTGCCAGCAGCCCCGACTCCCGAGGGGATACGCAGTATTTT
cdr3_aa: CASSPDSRGDTQYF

v_call: TRBV6-4
clone_size: many
j_call: TRBJ2-3
d_call: -
cdr3_nt: TGTGCCAGCAGGCCGGGACTCGGCACAGATACGCAGTATTTT
cdr3_aa: CASRPGLGTDTQYF

v_call: TRBV6-1
clone_size: -
j_call: TRBJ2-2
d_call: TRBD2
cdr3_nt: TGTGCCAGCAGAATGGGACTAGCGGGAACCGGGGAGCTGTTTTTT
cdr3_aa: CASRMGLAGTGELFF

v_call: TRBV5-1
clone_size: few
j_call: TRBJ2-5
d_call: -
cdr3_nt: TGCGCCAGCAGCTCGGGTGCCCTACTTTTGGGCGGGCCCCAAGAGACCCAGTACTTC
cdr3_aa: CASSSGALLLGGPQETQYF

v_call: TRBV7-2
clone_size: many
j_call: TRBJ2-5
d_call: -
cdr3_nt: TGTGCCAGCAGCCTGGGCGTTGGTAGCGGAGAGACCCAGTACTTC
cdr3_aa: CASSLGVGSGETQYF

v_call: TRBV28
clone_size: -
j_call: TRBJ2-7
d_call: -
cdr3_nt: TGTGCCAGCAAGGGAACAGGGAGGTTCTACGAGCAGTACTTC
cdr3_aa: CASKGTGRFYEQYF

v_call: TRBV18
clone_size: -
j_call: TRBJ2-1
d_call: TRBD2
cdr3_nt: TGTGCCAGCTCACCACGACTAGCGGGTGATATGGGCCATGAGCAGTTCTTC
cdr3_aa: CASSPRLAGDMGHEQFF

v_call: TRBV20-1
clone_size: -
j_call: TRBJ2-3
d_call: TRBD2
cdr3_nt: TGCAGTGCTAATGGGCGGGGGAGCACAGATACGCAGTATTTT
cdr3_aa: CSANGRGSTDTQYF

v_call: TRBV20-1
clone_size: -
j_call: TRBJ1-1
d_call: -
cdr3_nt: TGCAGTGCTGAGGGAGCGGGCACTGAAGCTTTCTTT
cdr3_aa: CSAEGAGTEAFF

v_call: TRBV4-3
clone_size: many
j_call: TRBJ2-1
d_call: -
cdr3_nt: TGCGCCAGCAGCCAAGAATGGGGTGAGCAGTTCTTC
cdr3_aa: CASSQEWGEQFF

v_call: TRBV2
clone_size: -
j_call: TRBJ2-1
d_call: TRBD2
cdr3_nt: TGTGCCAGCAGTATAGCGGGAGGGTCCTACAATGAGCAGTTCTTC
cdr3_aa: CASSIAGGSYNEQFF

v_call: TRBV20-1
clone_size: -
j_call: TRBJ2-2
d_call: TRBD1
cdr3_nt: TGCAGTGCTAGAAATCCCGGGACAGGGACGGCCGGGGAGCTGTTTTTT
cdr3_aa: CSARNPGTGTAGELFF

v_call: TRBV29-1
clone_size: few
j_call: TRBJ1-4
d_call: -
cdr3_nt: TGCAGCGCCAGGGAGGGGCAGGGACTTACGACTAATGAAAAACTGTTTTTT
cdr3_aa: CSAREGQGLTTNEKLFF

v_call: TRBV30
clone_size: -
j_call: TRBJ2-6
d_call: -
cdr3_nt: TGTGCCTGGAGCCCCTTAAGCTCTGGGGCCAACGTCCTGACTTTC
cdr3_aa: CAWSPLSSGANVLTF

v_call: TRBV20-1
clone_size: -
j_call: TRBJ2-4
d_call: -
cdr3_nt: TGCAGTGCTAGAACCCAGGTTGACATTCAGTACTTC
cdr3_aa: CSARTQVDIQYF

v_call: TRBV29-1
clone_size: many
j_call: TRBJ2-5
d_call: TRBD1
cdr3_nt: TGCAGCGTTGATCGCAGGGGGCACGAGACCCAGTACTTC
cdr3_aa: CSVDRRGHETQYF

v_call: TRBV11-2
clone_size: -
j_call: TRBJ2-2
d_call: -
cdr3_nt: TGTGCCAGCAGCTTAATCAGGGTACCCGGGGAGCTGTTTTTT
cdr3_aa: CASSLIRVPGELFF

v_call: TRBV5-5
clone_size: -
j_call: TRBJ2-2
d_call: TRBD1
cdr3_nt: TGTGCCAGCAGCTTGGGGGTCAGGGGGTCTGGGGAGCTGTTTTTT
cdr3_aa: CASSLGVRGSGELFF

v_call: TRBV2
clone_size: many
j_call: TRBJ2-7
d_call: TRBD1
cdr3_nt: TGTGCCAGCAGTTCCGGGACAGGCTCCTACGAGCAGTACTTC
cdr3_aa: CASSSGTGSYEQYF

v_call: TRBV5-1
clone_size: few
j_call: TRBJ2-7
d_call: -
cdr3_nt: TGCGCCAGCAGCGACTGGGCGTCCTACGAGCAGTACTTC
cdr3_aa: CASSDWASYEQYF

v_call: TRBV5-5
clone_size: -
j_call: TRBJ2-2
d_call: -
cdr3_nt: TGTGCCAGCAGCTTGAACGCGGCGAACACCGGGGAGCTGTTTTTT
cdr3_aa: CASSLNAANTGELFF

v_call: TRBV29-1
clone_size: -
j_call: TRBJ2-2
d_call: -
cdr3_nt: TGCAGCGTTGGAATCTATTCCGGGGAGCTGTTTTTT
cdr3_aa: CSVGIYSGELFF

v_call: TRBV11-2
clone_size: few
j_call: TRBJ2-5
d_call: -
cdr3_nt: TGTGCCAGCAGCTTATCCGGGGACTGGGGGACCCAGTACTTC
cdr3_aa: CASSLSGDWGTQYF

v_call: TRBV5-1
clone_size: -
j_call: TRBJ2-1
d_call: -
cdr3_nt: TGCGCCAGCAGCTCCTATTACAATGAGCAGTTCTTC
cdr3_aa: CASSSYYNEQFF

v_call: TRBV7-2
clone_size: -
j_call: TRBJ2-7
d_call: TRBD1
cdr3_nt: TGTGCCAGCGCAAGACAGGGGCCGAGCTCCTACGAGCAGTACTTC
cdr3_aa: CASARQGPSSYEQYF

v_call: TRBV7-2
clone_size: few
j_call: TRBJ2-5
d_call: -
cdr3_nt: TGTGCCAGCAGCCCCGGGCCCGAGCAGACCCAGTACTTC
cdr3_aa: CASSPGPEQTQYF

v_call: TRBV11-2
clone_size: -
j_call: TRBJ2-1
d_call: TRBD2
cdr3_nt: TGTGCCAGCAGCTCCATACTAGCGGACTCCTACAATGAGCAGTTCTTC
cdr3_aa: CASSSILADSYNEQFF

v_call: TRBV10-3
clone_size: many
j_call: TRBJ2-7
d_call: TRBD1
cdr3_nt: TGTGCCATCAGTGAGTCGGGACAGGGCTACGAGCAGTACTTC
cdr3_aa: CAISESGQGYEQYF

v_call: TRBV28
clone_size: few
j_call: TRBJ2-1
d_call: -
cdr3_nt: TGTGCCAGCAGTACCACCGGGACGCCAGCCTACAATGAGCAGTTCTTC
cdr3_aa: CASSTTGTPAYNEQFF

v_call: TRBV7-8
clone_size: many
j_call: TRBJ2-1
d_call: -
cdr3_nt: TGTGCCAGCAGCTTACGTGGGAGCGGCTACAATGAGCAGTTCTTC
cdr3_aa: CASSLRGSGYNEQFF

v_call: TRBV5-1
clone_size: -
j_call: TRBJ2-7
d_call: -
cdr3_nt: TGCGCCAGCAGCTTGGGGGCCGGCAGCGTTTGGAGCGAGCAGTACTTC
cdr3_aa: CASSLGAGSVWSEQYF